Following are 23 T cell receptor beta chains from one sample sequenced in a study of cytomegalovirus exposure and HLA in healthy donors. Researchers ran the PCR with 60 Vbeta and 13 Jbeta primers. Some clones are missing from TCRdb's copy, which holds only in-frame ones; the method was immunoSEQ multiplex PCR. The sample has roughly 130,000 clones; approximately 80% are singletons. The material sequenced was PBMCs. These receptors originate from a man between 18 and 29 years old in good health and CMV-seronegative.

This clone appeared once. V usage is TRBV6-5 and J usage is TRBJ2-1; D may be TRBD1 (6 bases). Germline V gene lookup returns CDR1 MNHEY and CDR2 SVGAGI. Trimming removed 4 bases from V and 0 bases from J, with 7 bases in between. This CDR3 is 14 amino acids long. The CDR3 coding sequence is TGTGCCAGCAGTTTGGGGGCCTCCTACAATGAGCAGTTCTTC. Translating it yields CASSLGASYNEQFF.

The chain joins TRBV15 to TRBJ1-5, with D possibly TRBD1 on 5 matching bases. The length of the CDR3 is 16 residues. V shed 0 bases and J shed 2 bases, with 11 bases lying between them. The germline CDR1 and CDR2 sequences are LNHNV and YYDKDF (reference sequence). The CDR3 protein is CATSRDFETGNQPQHF. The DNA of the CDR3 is TGTGCCACCAGCAGAGATTTCGAGACAGGCAATCAGCCCCAGCATTTT.

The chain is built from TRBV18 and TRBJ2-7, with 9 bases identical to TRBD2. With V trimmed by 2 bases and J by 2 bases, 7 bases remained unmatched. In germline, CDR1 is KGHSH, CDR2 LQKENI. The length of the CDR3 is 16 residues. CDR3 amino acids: CASSPWASGEPYEQYF. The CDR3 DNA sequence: TGTGCCAGCTCACCATGGGCTAGCGGGGAACCCTACGAGCAGTACTTC. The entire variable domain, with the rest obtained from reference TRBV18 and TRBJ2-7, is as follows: NAGVMQNPRHLVRRRGQEARLRCSPMKGHSHVYWYRQLPEEGLKFMVYLQKENIIDESGMPKERFSAEFPKEGPSILRIQQVVRGDSAAYFCASSPWASGEPYEQYFGPGTRLTVT.

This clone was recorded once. The CDR3 nucleotides are TGTGCCAGCAGTTTGGCACCCATCTATGGCTACACCTTC. This encodes CASSLAPIYGYTF. The J gene is TRBJ1-2, the V gene TRBV27; D is ambiguous. CDR1 is MNHEY and CDR2 is SMNVEV in the germline V gene (reference sequence). With 3 bases removed from V and 4 bases from J, the gap between germline ends came to 9 bases. CDR3 length equals 13 residues.

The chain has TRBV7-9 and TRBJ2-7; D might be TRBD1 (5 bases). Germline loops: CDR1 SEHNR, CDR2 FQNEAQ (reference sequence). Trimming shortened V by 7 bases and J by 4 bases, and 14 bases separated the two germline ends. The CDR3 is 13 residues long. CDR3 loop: CASTSPGRYEQYV. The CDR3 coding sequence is TGTGCCAGCACCTCCCCAGGGCGGTACGAGCAGTACGTC.

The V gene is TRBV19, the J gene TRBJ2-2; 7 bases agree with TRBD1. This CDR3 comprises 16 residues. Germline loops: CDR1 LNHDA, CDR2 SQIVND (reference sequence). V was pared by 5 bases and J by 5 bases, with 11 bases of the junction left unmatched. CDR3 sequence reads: CASSPYDTGVTGELFF. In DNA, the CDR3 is TGTGCCAGTAGTCCGTACGATACAGGGGTTACCGGGGAGCTGTTTTTT.

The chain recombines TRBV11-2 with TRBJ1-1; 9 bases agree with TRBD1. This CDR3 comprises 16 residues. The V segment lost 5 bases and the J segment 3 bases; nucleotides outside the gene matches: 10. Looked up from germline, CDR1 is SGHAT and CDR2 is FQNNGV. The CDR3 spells CASSALDRGPHTEAFF. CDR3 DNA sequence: TGTGCCAGCAGCGCACTGGACAGGGGCCCCCACACTGAAGCTTTCTTT. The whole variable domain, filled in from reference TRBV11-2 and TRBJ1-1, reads EAGVAQSPRYKIIEKRQSVAFWCNPISGHATLYWYQQILGQGPKLLIQFQNNGVVDDSQLPKDRFSAERLKGVDSTLKIQPAKLEDSAVYLCASSALDRGPHTEAFFGQGTRLTVV.

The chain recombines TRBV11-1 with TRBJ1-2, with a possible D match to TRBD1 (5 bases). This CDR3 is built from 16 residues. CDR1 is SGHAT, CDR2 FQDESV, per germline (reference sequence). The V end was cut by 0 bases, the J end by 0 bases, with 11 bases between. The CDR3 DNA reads TGTGCCAGCAGCTTAGCGTCAGACAGTACTAACTATGGCTACACCTTC. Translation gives CASSLASDSTNYGYTF.

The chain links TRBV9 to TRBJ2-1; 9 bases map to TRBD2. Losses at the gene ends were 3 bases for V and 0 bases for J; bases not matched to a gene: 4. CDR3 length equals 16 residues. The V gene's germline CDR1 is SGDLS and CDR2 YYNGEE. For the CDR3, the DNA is TGTGCCAGCAGCGGACTAGCGGCGAGCTCCTACAATGAGCAGTTCTTC. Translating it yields CASSGLAASSYNEQFF.

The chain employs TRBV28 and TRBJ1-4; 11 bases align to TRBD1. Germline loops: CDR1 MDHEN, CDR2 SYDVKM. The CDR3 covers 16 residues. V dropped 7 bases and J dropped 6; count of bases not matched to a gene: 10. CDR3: CASTRDRGEGDEKLFF. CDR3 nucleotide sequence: TGTGCCAGCACCAGGGACAGGGGGGAAGGGGATGAAAAACTGTTTTTT.

The CDR3 bases are TGTGCCAGTACAACTAGCGGGAGTCGTAATACGCAGTATTTT. As protein: CASTTSGSRNTQYF. The V call is TRBV19, the J call TRBJ2-3; TRBD2 matches 11 bases. CDR1 is LNHDA and CDR2 is SQIVND in the germline V gene (reference sequence). CDR3 length: 14 amino acids. Unmatched junction bases numbered 7, after V lost 7 bases and J lost 7 bases. The full variable domain, rest sourced from reference TRBV19 and TRBJ2-3, is DGGITQSPKYLFRKEGQNVTLSCEQNLNHDAMYWYRQDPGQGLRLIYYSQIVNDFQKGDIAEGYSVSREKKESFPLTVTSAQKNPTAFYLCASTTSGSRNTQYFGPGTRLTVL.

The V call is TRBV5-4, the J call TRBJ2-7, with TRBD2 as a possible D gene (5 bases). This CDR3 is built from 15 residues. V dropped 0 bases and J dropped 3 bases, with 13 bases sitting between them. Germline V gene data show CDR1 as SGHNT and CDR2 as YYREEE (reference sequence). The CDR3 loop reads CASSLEPGLNYEQYF. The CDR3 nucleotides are TGTGCCAGCAGCTTGGAACCGGGGTTAAACTACGAGCAGTACTTC.

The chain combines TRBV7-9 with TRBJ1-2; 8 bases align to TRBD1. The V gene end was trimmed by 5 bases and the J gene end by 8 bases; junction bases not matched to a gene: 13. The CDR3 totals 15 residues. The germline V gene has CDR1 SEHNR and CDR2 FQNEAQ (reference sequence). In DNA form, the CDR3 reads TGTGCCAGCAGCCCCTCCATCAGGGGGCGTCGGGGCTACACCTTC. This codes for CASSPSIRGRRGYTF.

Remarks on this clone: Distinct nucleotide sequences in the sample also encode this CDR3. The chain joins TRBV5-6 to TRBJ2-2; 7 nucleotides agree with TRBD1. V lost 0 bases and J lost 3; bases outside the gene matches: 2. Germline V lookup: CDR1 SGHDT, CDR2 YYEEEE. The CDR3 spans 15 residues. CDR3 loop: CASSLVQGDTGELFF. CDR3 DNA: TGTGCCAGCAGCTTGGTGCAGGGGGACACCGGGGAGCTGTTTTTT.

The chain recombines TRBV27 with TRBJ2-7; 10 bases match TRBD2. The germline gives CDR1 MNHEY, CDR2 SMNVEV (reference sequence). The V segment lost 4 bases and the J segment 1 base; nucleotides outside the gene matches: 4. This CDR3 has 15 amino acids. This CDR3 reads CASSSQLAGSYEQYF. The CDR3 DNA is TGTGCCAGCAGTTCACAACTAGCGGGGTCCTACGAGCAGTACTTC.

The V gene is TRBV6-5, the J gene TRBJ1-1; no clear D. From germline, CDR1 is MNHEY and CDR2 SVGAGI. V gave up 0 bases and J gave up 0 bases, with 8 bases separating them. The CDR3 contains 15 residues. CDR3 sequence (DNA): TGTGCCAGCAGTTACTCCGGGATCATGAACACTGAAGCTTTCTTT. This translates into CASSYSGIMNTEAFF.

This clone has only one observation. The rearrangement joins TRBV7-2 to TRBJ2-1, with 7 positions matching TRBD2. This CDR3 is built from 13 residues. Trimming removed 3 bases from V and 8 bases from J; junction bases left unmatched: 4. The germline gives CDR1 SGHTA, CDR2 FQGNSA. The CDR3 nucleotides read TGTGCCAGCAGCTTGGGACTACCCGATGAGCAGTTCTTC. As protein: CASSLGLPDEQFF.

CDR3 nucleotides: TGTGCCAGCAGTCGGGGACAGGTTAACTATGGCTACACCTTC. It specifies CASSRGQVNYGYTF. V is TRBV6-6 and J is TRBJ1-2; TRBD1 aligns across 8 bases. The V segment lost 5 bases and the J segment 1 base; nucleotides outside the gene matches: 3. The CDR3 contains 14 residues. Germline CDR1 is MNHNY and CDR2 is SVGAGI (reference sequence).

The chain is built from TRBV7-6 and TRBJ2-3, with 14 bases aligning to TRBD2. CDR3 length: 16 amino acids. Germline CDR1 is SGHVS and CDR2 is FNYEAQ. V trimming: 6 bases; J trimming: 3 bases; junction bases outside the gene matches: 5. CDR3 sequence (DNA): TGTGCCAGCAGACCTAGACTAGCGGGAGGGACAGATACGCAGTATTTT. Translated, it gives CASRPRLAGGTDTQYF.

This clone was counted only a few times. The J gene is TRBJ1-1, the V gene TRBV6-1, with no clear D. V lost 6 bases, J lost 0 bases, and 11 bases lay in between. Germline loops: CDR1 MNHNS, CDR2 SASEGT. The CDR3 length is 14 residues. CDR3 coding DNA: TGTGCCAGCAGGGCAGTACACATGAACACTGAAGCTTTCTTT. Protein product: CASRAVHMNTEAFF.

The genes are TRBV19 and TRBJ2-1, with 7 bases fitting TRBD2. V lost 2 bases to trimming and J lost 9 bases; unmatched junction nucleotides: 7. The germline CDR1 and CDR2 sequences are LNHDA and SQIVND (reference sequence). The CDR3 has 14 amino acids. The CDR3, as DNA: TGTGCCAGTAGTATACTAGCGGAGGCGGGTGAGCAGTTCTTC. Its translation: CASSILAEAGEQFF.

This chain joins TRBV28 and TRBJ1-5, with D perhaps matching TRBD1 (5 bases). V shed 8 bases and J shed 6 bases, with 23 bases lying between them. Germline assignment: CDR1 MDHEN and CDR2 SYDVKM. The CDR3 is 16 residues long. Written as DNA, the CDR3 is TGTGCCAGCGCCCAGGGATATCGACGGGTTGGTCAGCCCCAGCATTTT. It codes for CASAQGYRRVGQPQHF.

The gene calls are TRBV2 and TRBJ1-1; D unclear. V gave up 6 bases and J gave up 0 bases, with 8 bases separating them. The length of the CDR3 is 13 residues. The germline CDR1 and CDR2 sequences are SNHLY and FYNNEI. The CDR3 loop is CASRGLMNTEAFF. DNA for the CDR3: TGTGCCAGCAGGGGCCTCATGAACACTGAAGCTTTCTTT.